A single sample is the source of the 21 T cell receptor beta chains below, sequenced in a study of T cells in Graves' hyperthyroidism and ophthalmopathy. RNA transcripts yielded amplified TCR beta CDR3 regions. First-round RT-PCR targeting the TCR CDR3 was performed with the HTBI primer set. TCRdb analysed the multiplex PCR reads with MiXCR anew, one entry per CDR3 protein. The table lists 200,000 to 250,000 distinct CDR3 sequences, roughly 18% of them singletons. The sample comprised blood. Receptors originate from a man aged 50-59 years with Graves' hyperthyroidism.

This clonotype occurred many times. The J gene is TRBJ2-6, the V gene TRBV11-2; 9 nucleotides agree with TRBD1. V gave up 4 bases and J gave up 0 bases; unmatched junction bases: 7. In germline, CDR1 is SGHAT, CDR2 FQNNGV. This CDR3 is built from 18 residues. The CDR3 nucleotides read TGTGCCAGCAGCTCTCGGGACAGGGCTTTCTCTGGGGCCAACGTCCTGACTTTC. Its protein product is CASSSRDRAFSGANVLTF.

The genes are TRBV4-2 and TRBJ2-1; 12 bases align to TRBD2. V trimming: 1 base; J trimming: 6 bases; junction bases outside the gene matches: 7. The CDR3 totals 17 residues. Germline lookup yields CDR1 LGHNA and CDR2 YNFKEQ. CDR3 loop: CASSQGTSGIVRNEQFF. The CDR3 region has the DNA TGTGCCAGCAGCCAAGGGACTAGCGGGATTGTACGCAATGAGCAGTTCTTC.

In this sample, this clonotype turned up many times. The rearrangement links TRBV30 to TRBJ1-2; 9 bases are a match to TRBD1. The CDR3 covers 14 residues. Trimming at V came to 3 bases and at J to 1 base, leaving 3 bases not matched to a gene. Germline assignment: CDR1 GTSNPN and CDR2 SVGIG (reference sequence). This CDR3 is CAWSADRGNYGYTF. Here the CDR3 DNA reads TGTGCCTGGAGCGCGGACAGGGGTAACTATGGCTACACCTTC.

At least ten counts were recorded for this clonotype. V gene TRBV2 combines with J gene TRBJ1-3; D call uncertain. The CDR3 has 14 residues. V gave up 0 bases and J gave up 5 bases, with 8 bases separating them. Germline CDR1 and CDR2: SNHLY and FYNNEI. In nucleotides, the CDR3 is TGTGCCAGCAGTGAAGCGTATGGCAGAAACACCATATATTTT. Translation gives CASSEAYGRNTIYF.

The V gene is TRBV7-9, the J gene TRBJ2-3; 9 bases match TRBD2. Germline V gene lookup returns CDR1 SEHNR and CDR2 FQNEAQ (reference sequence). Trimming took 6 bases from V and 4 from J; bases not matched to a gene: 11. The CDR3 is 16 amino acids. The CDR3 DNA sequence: TGTGCCAGCAGTTACAGCCTAGCGGGATCGGCAGATACGCAGTATTTT. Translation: CASSYSLAGSADTQYF.

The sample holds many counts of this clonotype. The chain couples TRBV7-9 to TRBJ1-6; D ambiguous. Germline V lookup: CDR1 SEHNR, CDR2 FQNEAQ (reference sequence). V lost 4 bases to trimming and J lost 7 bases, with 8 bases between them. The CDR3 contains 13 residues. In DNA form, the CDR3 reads TGTGCCAGCAGCTCTACCTCCAATTCACCCCTCCACTTT. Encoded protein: CASSSTSNSPLHF.

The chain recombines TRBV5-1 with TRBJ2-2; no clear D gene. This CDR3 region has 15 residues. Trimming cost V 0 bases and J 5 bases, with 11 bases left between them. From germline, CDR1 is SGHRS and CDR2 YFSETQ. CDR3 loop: CASSLGQLRTGELFF. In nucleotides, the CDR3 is TGCGCCAGCAGCTTGGGTCAGTTGAGGACCGGGGAGCTGTTTTTT.

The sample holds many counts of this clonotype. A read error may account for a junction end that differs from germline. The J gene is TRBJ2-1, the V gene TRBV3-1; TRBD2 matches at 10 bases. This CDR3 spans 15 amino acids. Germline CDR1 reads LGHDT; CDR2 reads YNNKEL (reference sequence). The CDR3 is CASSQAGGSYNEQFF. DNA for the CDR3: TGCGCCAGCAGCCAAGCGGGAGGGTCCTACAATGAGCAGTTCTTC.

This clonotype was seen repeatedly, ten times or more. CDR3 in DNA: TGTGCCAGCACCGGGAGAATCAGGGGTGGCAATCAGCCCCAGCATTTT. This translates into CASTGRIRGGNQPQHF. This sequence joins TRBV2 and TRBJ1-5; a weak D match, TRBD1 (6 bases). CDR3 size: 16 residues. CDR1 is SNHLY and CDR2 is FYNNEI in the germline V gene. Trimming took 7 bases from V and 2 from J, leaving 18 bases between them.

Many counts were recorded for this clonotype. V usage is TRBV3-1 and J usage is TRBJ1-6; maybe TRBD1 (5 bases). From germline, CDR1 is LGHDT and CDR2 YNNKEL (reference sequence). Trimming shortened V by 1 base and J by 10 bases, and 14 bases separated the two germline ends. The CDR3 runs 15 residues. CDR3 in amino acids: CASSQGTQGESPLHF. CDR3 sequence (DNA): TGTGCCAGCAGCCAAGGCACTCAGGGTGAATCACCCCTCCACTTT.

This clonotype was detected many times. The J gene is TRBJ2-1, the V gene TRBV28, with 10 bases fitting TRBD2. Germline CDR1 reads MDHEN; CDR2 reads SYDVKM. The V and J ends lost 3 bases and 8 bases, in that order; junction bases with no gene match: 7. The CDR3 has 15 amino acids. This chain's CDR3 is CASSFTSGTGDEQFF. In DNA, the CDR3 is TGTGCCAGCAGTTTTACTAGCGGGACTGGGGATGAGCAGTTCTTC.

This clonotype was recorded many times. The DNA for the CDR3 is TGTGCCAGCAGTTTGACAGACGCCTATGGCTACACCTTC. This sequence encodes CASSLTDAYGYTF. The chain uses TRBV7-2 and TRBJ1-2; D is possibly TRBD1 (5 bases). Germline CDR1 is SGHTA and CDR2 is FQGNSA. Trimming shortened V by 6 bases and J by 4 bases, and 12 bases separated the two germline ends. There are 13 residues in the CDR3.

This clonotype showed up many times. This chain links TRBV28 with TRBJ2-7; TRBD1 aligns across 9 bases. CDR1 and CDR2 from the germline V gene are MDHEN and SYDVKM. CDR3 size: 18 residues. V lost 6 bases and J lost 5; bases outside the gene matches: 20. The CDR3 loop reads CASSSKTFRGQGIHEQYF. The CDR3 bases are TGTGCCAGCAGCTCGAAAACCTTTAGGGGACAGGGTATTCACGAGCAGTACTTC.

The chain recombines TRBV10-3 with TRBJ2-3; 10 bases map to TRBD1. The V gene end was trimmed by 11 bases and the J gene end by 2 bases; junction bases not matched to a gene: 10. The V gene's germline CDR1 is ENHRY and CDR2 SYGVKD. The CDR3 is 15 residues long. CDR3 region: CASSLGTGDTDTQYF. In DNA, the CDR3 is TGTGCCTCCAGCCTGGGGACAGGGGACACAGATACGCAGTATTTT.

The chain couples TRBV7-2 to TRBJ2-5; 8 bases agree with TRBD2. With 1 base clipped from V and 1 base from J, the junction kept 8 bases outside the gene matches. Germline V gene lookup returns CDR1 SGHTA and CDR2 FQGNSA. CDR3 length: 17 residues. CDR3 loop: CASSLGSGAGAQETQYF. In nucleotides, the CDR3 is TGTGCCAGCAGCTTAGGTAGTGGAGCGGGGGCCCAAGAGACCCAGTACTTC. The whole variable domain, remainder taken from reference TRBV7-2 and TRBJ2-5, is GAGVSQSPSNKVTEKGKDVELRCDPISGHTALYWYRQSLGQGLEFLIYFQGNSAPDKSGLPSDRFSAERTGGSVSTLTIQRTQQEDSAVYLCASSLGSGAGAQETQYFGPGTRLLVL.

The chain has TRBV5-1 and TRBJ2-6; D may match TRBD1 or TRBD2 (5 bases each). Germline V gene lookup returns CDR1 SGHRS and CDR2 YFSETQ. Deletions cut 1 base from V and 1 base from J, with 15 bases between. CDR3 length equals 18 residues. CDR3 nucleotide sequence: TGCGCCAGCAGCTTGTCCGGGACGGGGAATTCTGGGGCCAACGTCCTGACTTTC. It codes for CASSLSGTGNSGANVLTF.

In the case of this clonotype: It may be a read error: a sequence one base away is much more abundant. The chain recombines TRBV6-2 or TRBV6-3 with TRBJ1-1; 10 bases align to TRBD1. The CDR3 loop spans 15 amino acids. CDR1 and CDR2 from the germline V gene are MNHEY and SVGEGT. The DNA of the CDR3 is TGTTCCAGCAGTTCGGGTGGGACAGGGGACACTGAAGCTTTCTTT. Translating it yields CSSSSGGTGDTEAFF.

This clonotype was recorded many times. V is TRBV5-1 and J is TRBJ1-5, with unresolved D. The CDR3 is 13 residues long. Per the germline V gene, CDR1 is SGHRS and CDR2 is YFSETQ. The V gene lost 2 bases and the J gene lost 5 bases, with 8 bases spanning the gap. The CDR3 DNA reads TGCGCCAGCAGCTTAGCTCCTTATCAGCCCCAGCATTTT. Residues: CASSLAPYQPQHF. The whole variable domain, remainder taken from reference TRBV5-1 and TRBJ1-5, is KAGVTQTPRYLIKTRGQQVTLSCSPISGHRSVSWYQQTPGQGLQFLFEYFSETQRNKGNFPGRFSGRQFSNSRSEMNVSTLELGDSALYLCASSLAPYQPQHFGDGTRLSIL.

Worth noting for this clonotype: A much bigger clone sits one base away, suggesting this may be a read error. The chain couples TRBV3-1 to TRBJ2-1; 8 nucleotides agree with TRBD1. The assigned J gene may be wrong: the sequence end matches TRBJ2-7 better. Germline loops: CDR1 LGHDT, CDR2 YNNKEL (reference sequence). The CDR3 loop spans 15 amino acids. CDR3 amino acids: CASRIQGASYNEQYF. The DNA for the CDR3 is TGTGCCAGCAGAATTCAGGGGGCTTCCTACAATGAGCAGTACTTC.

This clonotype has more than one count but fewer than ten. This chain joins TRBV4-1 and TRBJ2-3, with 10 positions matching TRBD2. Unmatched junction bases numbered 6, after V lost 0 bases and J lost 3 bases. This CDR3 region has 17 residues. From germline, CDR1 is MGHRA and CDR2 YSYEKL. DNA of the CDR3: TGCGCCAGCAGCCAAGATGGCGCTAGCGGGAGAACAGATACGCAGTATTTT. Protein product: CASSQDGASGRTDTQYF.

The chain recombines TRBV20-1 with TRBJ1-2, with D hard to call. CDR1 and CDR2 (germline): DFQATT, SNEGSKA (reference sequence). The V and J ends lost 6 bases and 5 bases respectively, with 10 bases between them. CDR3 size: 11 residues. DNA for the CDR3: TGCAGTGCCCATTCGCTTTATGGCTACACCTTC. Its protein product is CSAHSLYGYTF.